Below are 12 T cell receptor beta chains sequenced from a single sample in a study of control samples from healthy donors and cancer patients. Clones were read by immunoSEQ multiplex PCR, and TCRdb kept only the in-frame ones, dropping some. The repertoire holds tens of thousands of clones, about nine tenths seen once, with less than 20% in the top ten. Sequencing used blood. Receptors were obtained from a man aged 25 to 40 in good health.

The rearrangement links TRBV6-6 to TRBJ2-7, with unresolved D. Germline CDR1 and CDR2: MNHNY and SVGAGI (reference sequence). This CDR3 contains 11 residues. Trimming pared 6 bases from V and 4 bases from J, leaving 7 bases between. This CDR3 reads CASSLHYEQYF. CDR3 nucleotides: TGTGCCAGCAGCCTCCATTACGAGCAGTACTTC.

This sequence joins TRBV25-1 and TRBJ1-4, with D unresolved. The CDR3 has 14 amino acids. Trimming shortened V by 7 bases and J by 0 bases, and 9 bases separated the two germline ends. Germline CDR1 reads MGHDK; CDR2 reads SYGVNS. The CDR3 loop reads CASTGRATNEKLFF. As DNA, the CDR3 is TGTGCCAGCACGGGGAGGGCAACTAATGAAAAACTGTTTTTT. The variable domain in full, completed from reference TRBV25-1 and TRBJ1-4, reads EADIYQTPRYLVIGTGKKITLECSQTMGHDKMYWYQQDPGMELHLIHYSYGVNSTEKGDLSSESTVSRIRTEHFPLTLESARPSHTSQYLCASTGRATNEKLFFGSGTQLSVL.

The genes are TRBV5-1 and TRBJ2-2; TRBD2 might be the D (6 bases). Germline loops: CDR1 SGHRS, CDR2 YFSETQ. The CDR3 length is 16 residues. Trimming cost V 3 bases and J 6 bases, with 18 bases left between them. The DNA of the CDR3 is TGCGCCAGCAGCTCTATTGTGGCGGGGTCGGCCGGGGAGCTGTTTTTT. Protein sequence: CASSSIVAGSAGELFF.

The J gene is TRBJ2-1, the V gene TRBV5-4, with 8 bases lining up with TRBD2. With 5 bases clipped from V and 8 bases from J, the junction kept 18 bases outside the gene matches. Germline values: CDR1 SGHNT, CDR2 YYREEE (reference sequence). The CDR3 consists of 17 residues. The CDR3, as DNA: TGTGCCAGCAGATTTGGACGACCTAGCGGGTTTGTTGATGAGCAGTTCTTC. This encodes CASRFGRPSGFVDEQFF.

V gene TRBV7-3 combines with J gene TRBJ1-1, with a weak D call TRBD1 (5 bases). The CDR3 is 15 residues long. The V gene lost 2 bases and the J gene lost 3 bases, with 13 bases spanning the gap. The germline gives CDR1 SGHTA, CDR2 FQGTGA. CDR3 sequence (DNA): TGTGCCAGCAGCTTATATGGGACCCCAGACACTGAAGCTTTCTTT. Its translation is CASSLYGTPDTEAFF.

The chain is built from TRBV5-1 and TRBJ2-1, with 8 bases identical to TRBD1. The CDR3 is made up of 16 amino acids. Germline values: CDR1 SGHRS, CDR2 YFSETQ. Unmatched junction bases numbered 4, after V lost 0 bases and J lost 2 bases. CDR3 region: CASSLGPGGPYNEQFF. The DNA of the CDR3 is TGCGCCAGCAGCTTGGGGCCAGGGGGCCCCTACAATGAGCAGTTCTTC.

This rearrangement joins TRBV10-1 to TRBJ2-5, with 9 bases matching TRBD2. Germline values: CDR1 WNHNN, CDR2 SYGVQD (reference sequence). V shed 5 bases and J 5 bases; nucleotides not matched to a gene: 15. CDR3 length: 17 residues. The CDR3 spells CASSPGLARLSGETQYF. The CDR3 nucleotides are TGCGCCAGCAGTCCGGGACTAGCTAGGTTGAGCGGCGAGACCCAGTACTTC.

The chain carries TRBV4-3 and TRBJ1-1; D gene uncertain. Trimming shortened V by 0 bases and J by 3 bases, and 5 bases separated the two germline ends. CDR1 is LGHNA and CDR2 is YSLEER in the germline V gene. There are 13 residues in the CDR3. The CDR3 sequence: CASSQDRDTEAFF. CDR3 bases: TGCGCCAGCAGCCAAGATAGGGACACTGAAGCTTTCTTT.

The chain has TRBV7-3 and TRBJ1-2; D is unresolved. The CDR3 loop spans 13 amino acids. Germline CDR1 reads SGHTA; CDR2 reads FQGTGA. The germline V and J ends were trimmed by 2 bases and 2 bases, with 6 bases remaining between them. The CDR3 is CASSLGTNYGYTF. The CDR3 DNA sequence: TGTGCCAGCAGCTTAGGTACCAACTATGGCTACACCTTC. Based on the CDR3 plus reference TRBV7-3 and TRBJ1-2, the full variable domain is GAGVSQTPSNKVTEKGKYVELRCDPISGHTALYWYRQSLGQGPEFLIYFQGTGAADDSGLPNDRFFAVRPEGSVSTLKIQRTERGDSAVYLCASSLGTNYGYTFGSGTRLTVV.

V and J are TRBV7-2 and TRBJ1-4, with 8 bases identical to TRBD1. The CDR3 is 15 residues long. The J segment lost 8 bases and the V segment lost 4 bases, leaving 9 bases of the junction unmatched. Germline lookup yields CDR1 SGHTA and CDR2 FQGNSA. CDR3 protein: CASSSRTGSSEKLFF. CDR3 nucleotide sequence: TGTGCCAGCAGCTCCCGGACAGGGAGTTCGGAAAAACTGTTTTTT.

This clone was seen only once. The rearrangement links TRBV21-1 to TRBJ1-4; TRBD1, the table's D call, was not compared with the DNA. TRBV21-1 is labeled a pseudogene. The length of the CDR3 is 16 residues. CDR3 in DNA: TGTGCCAGCACCCCACAGATAAGGGGTAAACATGAAAAACTGTTTTTT. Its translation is CASTPQIRGKHEKLFF.

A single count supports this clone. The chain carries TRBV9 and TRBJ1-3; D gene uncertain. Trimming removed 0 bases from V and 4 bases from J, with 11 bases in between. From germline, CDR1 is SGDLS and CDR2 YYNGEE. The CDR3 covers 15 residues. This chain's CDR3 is CASSVGGNSGNTIYF. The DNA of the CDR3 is TGTGCCAGCAGCGTAGGTGGTAACTCCGGAAACACCATATATTTT.